This TCR beta chain was observed in a study of identical twins. Using its own MiXCR run on the 5' RACE reads, TCRdb lists one record per CDR3 protein. Among 200,000 to 250,000 distinct CDR3 sequences listed, about 7.3% were seen once. This clonotype has only a few counts. Its target is unknown. CDR3 length: 18 amino acids. V was pared by 3 bases and J by 0 bases, with 9 bases of the junction left unmatched. Germline CDR1 reads SGHAT; CDR2 reads FQNNGV. Study findings and constraints: Compared with unrelated sharing, twin-shared out-of-frame alpha sequences had more low-probability sequences. Insertion counts were lower in abundant cord blood beta clonotypes, a trend that memory repertoires did not show.

Another study also made use of these data, one on yellow fever vaccine responses in identical twins.

The source of this sequence is a woman under 30 in good health. The specimen was memory (CD45RO+) T cells sorted from blood. The chain is built from TRBV11-2 and TRBJ2-3, with 10 bases aligning to TRBD2. The DNA of the CDR3 is TGTGCCAGCAGCTTTAAGAGGACTAGCGGAGCAAGCACAGATACGCAGTATTTT. This codes for CASSFKRTSGASTDTQYF.